These 5 T cell receptor beta chains share one sample of origin, sequenced in a study of graft-versus-host responses after intestinal transplantation. Method: immunoSEQ multiplex PCR; TCRdb's copy keeps in-frame clones and lacks some. The sample contains about 41,000 clones, approximately 96% of which appear only once. The antigens for these receptors are not known. Sequencing used unstimulated CD8+ T cells sorted from spleen or lymph node cells, obtained before transplant. The receptors come from a human donor who was the organ donor for an intestinal transplant.

This chain joins TRBV9 and TRBJ1-2; D is ambiguous. The CDR3 length is 13 residues. V was trimmed by 2 bases and J by 2 bases, leaving 7 bases between them. From germline, CDR1 is SGDLS and CDR2 YYNGEE. The CDR3 region has the DNA TGTGCCAGCAGCGTCACAGAAAACTATGGCTACACCTTC. It codes for CASSVTENYGYTF.

The chain combines TRBV19 with TRBJ2-7; no reliable D call. Germline CDR1 LNHDA, CDR2 SQIVND (reference sequence). V was trimmed by 2 bases and J by 2 bases, leaving 10 bases between them. This CDR3 is 14 amino acids long. This CDR3 is CASSIRADTYEQYF. In nucleotides, the CDR3 is TGTGCCAGTAGTATACGGGCGGATACCTACGAGCAGTACTTC.

A single count supports this clone. This chain uses TRBV6-1 with TRBJ2-5, with D possibly being TRBD1 or TRBD2 (5 bases each). V was clipped by 0 bases and J by 4 bases, with 9 bases between them. The CDR3 runs 14 residues. Germline V gene lookup returns CDR1 MNHNS and CDR2 SASEGT. CDR3 region: CASSEAPGPETQYF. CDR3 DNA: TGTGCCAGCAGTGAAGCACCGGGACCAGAGACCCAGTACTTC.

The genes are TRBV6-5 and TRBJ2-7; no definite D call. Looked up from germline, CDR1 is MNHEY and CDR2 is SVGAGI. Trimming cost V 2 bases and J 0 bases, with 11 bases left between them. CDR3 length equals 15 residues. CDR3 protein: CASSYDIGNSYEQYF. The CDR3 nucleotides are TGTGCCAGCAGTTACGATATAGGGAACTCCTACGAGCAGTACTTC.

V gene TRBV6-5 combines with J gene TRBJ1-1, with D tentatively TRBD1 (5 bases). The CDR3 covers 11 residues. The germline V gene encodes CDR1 MNHEY and CDR2 SVGAGI. With 7 bases removed from V and 6 bases from J, the gap between germline ends came to 9 bases. CDR3 sequence reads: CASNQGSEAFF. The CDR3, as DNA: TGTGCCAGCAACCAGGGATCTGAAGCTTTCTTT.